Below are 24 T cell receptor beta chains sequenced from a single sample in a study of blood T cell repertoires in COVID-19. The table came from immunoSEQ multiplex PCR; TCRdb's copy has only in-frame clones and leaves some out. The sample records about 230,000 clones, over 70% being singletons. Sequenced: PBMCs or T cells enriched from blood (not recorded which). The receptors were sampled from a woman in her twenties or thirties who had been exposed to COVID-19.

The chain uses TRBV5-1 and TRBJ2-5; TRBD2 is a possible D gene (6 bases). Germline loops: CDR1 SGHRS, CDR2 YFSETQ. The CDR3 runs 15 residues. V gave up 1 base and J gave up 1 base, with 11 bases separating them. The CDR3 sequence: CASSLHPGVQETQYF. The CDR3 DNA follows: TGCGCCAGCAGCTTGCATCCGGGGGTCCAAGAGACCCAGTACTTC.

V is TRBV5-1 and J is TRBJ2-1; 7 bases are a match to TRBD2. The V gene's germline CDR1 is SGHRS and CDR2 YFSETQ. This CDR3 comprises 14 residues. V was pared by 2 bases and J by 3 bases, with 2 bases of the junction left unmatched. The chain's CDR3 is CASSLREVYNEQFF. The CDR3 DNA follows: TGCGCCAGCAGCTTACGGGAGGTCTACAATGAGCAGTTCTTC. Filled out from reference TRBV5-1 and TRBJ2-1, the complete variable domain reads KAGVTQTPRYLIKTRGQQVTLSCSPISGHRSVSWYQQTPGQGLQFLFEYFSETQRNKGNFPGRFSGRQFSNSRSEMNVSTLELGDSALYLCASSLREVYNEQFFGPGTRLTVL.

The rearrangement uses TRBV4-1 and TRBJ2-3; 9 bases line up with TRBD2. Germline values: CDR1 MGHRA, CDR2 YSYEKL. Trimming removed 0 bases from V and 6 bases from J; junction bases left unmatched: 4. The CDR3 covers 15 residues. The CDR3 protein is CASSQEGTSYDTQYF. The CDR3 DNA is TGCGCCAGCAGCCAAGAAGGGACTAGCTACGATACGCAGTATTTT.

The chain links TRBV7-2 to TRBJ2-5; 7 positions match TRBD2. Germline-derived CDR1 and CDR2 are SGHTA and FQGNSA. The CDR3 is made up of 16 amino acids. The trim removed 5 bases at V and 0 bases at J, leaving 9 bases unmatched. The CDR3 loop reads CASSTMAREYQETQYF. The CDR3 DNA is TGTGCCAGCAGCACAATGGCGCGGGAGTACCAAGAGACCCAGTACTTC.

The V gene is TRBV27, the J gene TRBJ1-2; 9 nucleotides line up with TRBD1. Germline lookup yields CDR1 MNHEY and CDR2 SMNVEV (reference sequence). The CDR3 has 15 residues. V lost 3 bases and J lost 4; bases outside the gene matches: 6. The CDR3 nucleotides read TGTGCCAGCAGTTTCCGACAGGGGGAGGCCTATGGCTACACCTTC. It encodes CASSFRQGEAYGYTF.

This clone was recorded only once. The V call is TRBV7-9, the J call TRBJ1-5, with 7 bases identical to TRBD1. The CDR3 loop spans 16 amino acids. Trimming removed 1 base from V and 3 bases from J; junction bases left unmatched: 6. Germline V gene data show CDR1 as SEHNR and CDR2 as FQNEAQ (reference sequence). CDR3 sequence: CASSLGPQGDNQPQHF. The DNA of the CDR3 is TGTGCCAGCAGCTTAGGCCCCCAGGGGGACAATCAGCCCCAGCATTTT.

The DNA of the CDR3 is TGTGCCAGCAGTTACCATAGCGGGAGGGGAGTGTACGAGCAGTACTTC. Translation gives CASSYHSGRGVYEQYF. V is TRBV28 and J is TRBJ2-7; 11 bases fit TRBD2. The CDR3 contains 16 residues. With 4 bases clipped from V and 4 bases from J, the junction kept 9 bases outside the gene matches. Germline V gene data show CDR1 as MDHEN and CDR2 as SYDVKM.

This chain connects TRBV7-3 to TRBJ1-1, with TRBD1 identical over 7 bases. Losses at the gene ends were 0 bases for V and 1 base for J; bases not matched to a gene: 2. The CDR3 has 15 amino acids. Germline loops: CDR1 SGHTA, CDR2 FQGTGA. CDR3: CASSLTGTENTEAFF. DNA for the CDR3: TGTGCCAGCAGCTTAACTGGGACAGAGAACACTGAAGCTTTCTTT.

The J gene is TRBJ2-2, the V gene TRBV6-5; D is possibly TRBD2 (5 bases). Germline V CDR1 and CDR2: MNHEY, SVGAGI. V lost 7 bases and J 1 base, leaving 13 bases between the germline ends. The CDR3 totals 15 residues. The CDR3 is CASMTNGRNTGELFF. The CDR3 nucleotides are TGTGCCAGCATGACTAATGGACGGAACACCGGGGAGCTGTTTTTT.

The chain joins TRBV10-1 to TRBJ1-1; no clear D gene. Germline V gene lookup returns CDR1 WNHNN and CDR2 SYGVQD (reference sequence). This CDR3 is built from 15 residues. The V end was cut by 6 bases, the J end by 1 base, with 15 bases between. The CDR3 bases are TGCGCCAGCAGCTTTTCCACAGAGAAGAACACTGAAGCTTTCTTT. It codes for CASSFSTEKNTEAFF.

The chain joins TRBV6-5 to TRBJ1-1; D unclear. This CDR3 has 15 residues. Trimming left V 4 bases short and J 2 bases short, with 14 bases between. Germline CDR1 is MNHEY and CDR2 is SVGAGI. The DNA for the CDR3 is TGTGCCAGCAGTTTGTCTGGGCAGACCAACACTGAAGCTTTCTTT. Encoded protein: CASSLSGQTNTEAFF.

This sequence joins TRBV6-5 and TRBJ2-3; 7 nucleotides line up with TRBD2. Trimming cost V 6 bases and J 8 bases; bases outside gene matches: 11. This CDR3 spans 14 amino acids. Looked up from germline, CDR1 is MNHEY and CDR2 is SVGAGI. CDR3 nucleotides: TGTGCCAGCAGCCGCGGGGCGGGAGACGGTACGCAGTATTTT. Residues: CASSRGAGDGTQYF.

This chain uses TRBV9 with TRBJ2-1; D is unclear. The V and J ends lost 0 bases and 4 bases respectively, with 14 bases between them. The CDR3 is 16 residues long. Germline-derived CDR1 and CDR2 are SGDLS and YYNGEE. Here the CDR3 reads CASSVGTTGMYNEQFF. The CDR3 DNA reads TGTGCCAGCAGCGTAGGAACTACCGGTATGTACAATGAGCAGTTCTTC.

The chain couples TRBV4-1 to TRBJ1-6; 9 bases match TRBD1. Germline values: CDR1 MGHRA, CDR2 YSYEKL. J lost 9 bases, V lost 2 bases, and 2 bases had no gene match. The CDR3 is 14 residues long. The CDR3 is CASSQKGQGSPLHF. CDR3 sequence (DNA): TGCGCCAGCAGCCAAAAGGGACAGGGTTCACCCCTCCACTTT.

J is TRBJ1-2 and V is TRBV2, with D unclear. V shed 4 bases and J shed 4 bases, with 7 bases lying between them. The CDR3 sequence is 12 residues long. Germline V gives CDR1 SNHLY, CDR2 FYNNEI. CDR3 DNA sequence: TGTGCCAGCAGTGTCCTACGCTATGGCTACACCTTC. This translates into CASSVLRYGYTF.

This chain uses TRBV28 with TRBJ1-1, with 8 bases matching TRBD1. This CDR3 contains 15 residues. Unmatched junction bases numbered 9, after V lost 4 bases and J lost 5 bases. The germline V gene has CDR1 MDHEN and CDR2 SYDVKM. In DNA, the CDR3 is TGTGCCAGCAGTTCAATACTCAGGGGGCGGACTGAAGCTTTCTTT. Its protein is CASSSILRGRTEAFF.

The chain uses TRBV5-1 and TRBJ2-3; 10 positions match TRBD2. This CDR3 is built from 17 residues. CDR1 and CDR2 (germline): SGHRS, YFSETQ. The ends lost 0 bases at V and 6 bases at J; junction bases unmatched: 10. CDR3 nucleotides: TGCGCCAGCAGCTTGGATTTGCTAGCGGGAGTAGGGGATACGCAGTATTTT. Translating gives CASSLDLLAGVGDTQYF.

The chain recombines TRBV30 with TRBJ1-1; D is ambiguous. The ends were cut back, 3 bases at V and 1 base at J, with 6 bases in the middle. The CDR3 is 12 residues long. The germline V gene encodes CDR1 GTSNPN and CDR2 SVGIG (reference sequence). The CDR3 DNA is TGTGCCTGGAGCGATAGGAACACTGAAGCTTTCTTT. Its translation: CAWSDRNTEAFF.

This clone is a singleton in its sample. The CDR3 nucleotides are TGTGCCAGCAATGAGGGGGGCGGACTAGCGTCGGATGAGCAGTTCTTC. Its translation: CASNEGGGLASDEQFF. The rearrangement uses TRBV7-9 and TRBJ2-1; 9 nucleotides line up with TRBD2. CDR1 and CDR2 (germline): SEHNR, FQNEAQ (reference sequence). J lost 8 bases, V lost 7 bases, and 15 bases had no gene match. The CDR3 sequence is 16 residues long.

The rearrangement uses TRBV7-9 and TRBJ2-1; TRBD2 aligns across 9 bases. From germline, CDR1 is SEHNR and CDR2 FQNEAQ (reference sequence). This CDR3 is built from 19 residues. V shed 1 base, J shed 2 bases, and the junction held 12 bases outside the gene matches. CDR3 sequence (DNA): TGTGCCAGCAGCTTAGGCCTAGCGGGAAAGCGCGGAACCTACAATGAGCAGTTCTTC. Amino acids: CASSLGLAGKRGTYNEQFF.

The genes are TRBV11-2 and TRBJ2-3, with D possibly being TRBD1 (5 bases). Per the germline V gene, CDR1 is SGHAT and CDR2 is FQNNGV. The V end was cut by 5 bases, the J end by 10 bases, with 13 bases between. The CDR3 has 12 residues. CDR3 sequence reads: CASSLALGPQYF. The CDR3 DNA is TGTGCCAGCAGCCTGGCGTTGGGGCCGCAGTATTTT.

The rearrangement joins TRBV7-9 to TRBJ1-2, with D maybe TRBD1 (5 bases). Per germline, CDR1 SEHNR and CDR2 FQNEAQ (reference sequence). CDR3 length: 14 amino acids. Trimming took off 5 bases at V and 6 bases at J, with 16 bases between the two ends. The CDR3 region is CASSPPQAPDGYTF. CDR3 in DNA: TGTGCCAGCAGCCCCCCACAGGCCCCTGATGGCTACACCTTC.

The J gene is TRBJ2-7, the V gene TRBV24-1; 10 bases are shared with TRBD2. Germline trimming cut 3 bases from V and 3 bases from J; bases unmatched to any gene: 1. The CDR3 has 14 amino acids. Germline V lookup: CDR1 KGHDR, CDR2 SFDVKD. The CDR3 DNA is TGTGCCACCAGTGATCGGACTAGCGGCTACGAGCAGTACTTC. Residues: CATSDRTSGYEQYF.

This chain links TRBV7-9 with TRBJ2-1; 14 bases map to TRBD2. This CDR3 has 18 amino acids. Germline values: CDR1 SEHNR, CDR2 FQNEAQ (reference sequence). V shed 6 bases, J shed 2 bases, and the junction held 9 bases outside the gene matches. In DNA, the CDR3 is TGTGCCAGCAGGCGAGGCGGACTAGCGGGAGGAGCCTACAATGAGCAGTTCTTC. Protein: CASRRGGLAGGAYNEQFF.